The 16 T cell receptor beta chains listed next were all sequenced from one sample in a study of vaccination and CD4 T cells after COVID-19 (dated by TCRdb to between 2020 and 2023). The treatment or condition label here, explained by the study, means: roughly ten-day PBMC culture with coronavirus spike peptide pools or control peptides (ViraFEST assay). The library came from PCR. Sequencing was carried out with an Illumina iSeq 100. TCR sequencing of DNA from cultured CD4+ T cells used the Oncomine TCR Beta short-read assay at the Johns Hopkins FTIC core. TCRdb reprocessing: public reads trimmed at Q25 with fastp, clones called with MiXCR, in-frame beta chains kept. A single entry per CDR3 protein holds the most common genes and DNA from its merged rows. For this sample there are around 13,000 distinct CDR3 sequences; around 50% appear just once. The top ten clonotypes cover about 23% of the sample.

Their target antigens are unknown. What was sequenced was CD4+ T cells from blood, cultured in vitro. The source is a human donor who had recovered from COVID-19.

This clonotype was counted between two and nine times. The V gene is TRBV11-2, the J gene TRBJ2-7; 9 bases match TRBD2. The V segment lost 0 bases and the J segment 4 bases; nucleotides outside the gene matches: 4. CDR3 length equals 15 residues. CDR1 and CDR2 (germline): SGHAT, FQNNGV. CDR3 nucleotide sequence: TGTGCCAGCAGCTTAGAGGCGGGGGGGCCATACGAGCAGTACTTC. Protein: CASSLEAGGPYEQYF.

This clonotype was counted between two and nine times. The chain employs TRBV6-4 and TRBJ2-3; TRBD2 agrees at 10 bases. The CDR3 spans 15 residues. The trim removed 5 bases at V and 0 bases at J, leaving 2 bases unmatched. The germline V gene encodes CDR1 MRHNA and CDR2 SNTAGT. CDR3 nucleotides: TGTGCCAGCAGTAGCGGGGGGGCTAGCACAGATACGCAGTATTTT. Translated, it gives CASSSGGASTDTQYF.

This clonotype has a handful of counts. V is TRBV19 and J is TRBJ1-5, with TRBD1 as a possible D gene (5 bases). This CDR3 spans 16 amino acids. The V end was cut by 4 bases, the J end by 0 bases, with 13 bases between. Germline V gene data show CDR1 as LNHDA and CDR2 as SQIVND (reference sequence). The CDR3 sequence: CASSTHRRYSNQPQHF. The CDR3 DNA follows: TGTGCCAGTAGTACCCACAGGAGATATAGCAATCAGCCCCAGCATTTT.

This sequence joins TRBV6-1 and TRBJ1-3; a weak D match, TRBD1 (5 bases). Germline V CDR1 and CDR2: MNHNS, SASEGT. Trimming pared 8 bases from V and 4 bases from J, leaving 12 bases between. The CDR3 is 13 amino acids. The CDR3 sequence is CASGTQQGNTIYF. The CDR3 coding sequence is TGTGCCAGCGGGACCCAGCAGGGAAACACCATATATTTT.

V usage is TRBV12-3 or TRBV12-4 and J usage is TRBJ1-3, with D unclear. V was trimmed by 7 bases and J by 6 bases, leaving 10 bases between them. The CDR3 is 12 residues long. The CDR3 DNA follows: TGTGCCAGCACTCCCTTCGCAAACACCATATATTTT. Protein sequence: CASTPFANTIYF.

The chain combines TRBV7-3 with TRBJ2-2; D gene uncertain. The ends were cut back, 5 bases at V and 3 bases at J, with 7 bases in the middle. Per germline, CDR1 SGHTA and CDR2 FQGTGA. The CDR3 contains 13 residues. Here the CDR3 reads CASSPFDTGELFF. In nucleotides, the CDR3 is TGTGCCAGCAGCCCCTTCGACACCGGGGAGCTGTTTTTT.

The chain couples TRBV20-1 to TRBJ2-5; D is unclear. V shed 3 bases and J shed 1 base, with 9 bases lying between them. CDR1 and CDR2 from the germline V gene are DFQATT and SNEGSKA (reference sequence). The CDR3 is 13 residues long. The CDR3 protein is CSASERAQETQYF. Written as DNA, the CDR3 is TGCAGTGCTAGTGAAAGGGCCCAAGAGACCCAGTACTTC.

The chain links TRBV9 to TRBJ1-2; D is unclear. The CDR3 has 14 residues. The germline V and J ends were trimmed by 4 bases and 6 bases, with 16 bases remaining between them. The germline V gene has CDR1 SGDLS and CDR2 YYNGEE. The CDR3 spells CASSPRSDGHGYTF. The CDR3 nucleotides are TGTGCCAGCAGCCCCCGGTCCGATGGCCATGGCTACACCTTC.

The chain recombines TRBV6-1 with TRBJ2-7; D call uncertain. Between the trimmed V and J ends, which lost 5 bases and 4 bases, there was a span of 9 bases. CDR1 is MNHNS and CDR2 is SASEGT in the germline V gene. The CDR3 has 12 amino acids. CDR3 nucleotide sequence: TGTGCCAGCAGTAGAAGACCTTACGAGCAGTACTTC. Its protein product is CASSRRPYEQYF.

This rearrangement joins TRBV11-2 to TRBJ2-7, with D perhaps matching TRBD1 (5 bases). The germline V and J ends were trimmed by 2 bases and 0 bases, with 8 bases remaining between them. Per the germline V gene, CDR1 is SGHAT and CDR2 is FQNNGV. This CDR3 has 14 amino acids. The CDR3 region is CASSLQGISYEQYF. CDR3 sequence (DNA): TGTGCCAGCAGCTTACAGGGAATCTCCTACGAGCAGTACTTC.

This chain connects TRBV20-1 to TRBJ2-7; 8 nucleotides match TRBD1. J was trimmed by 1 base and V by 7 bases; bases with no gene match: 6. This CDR3 has 13 amino acids. CDR1 is DFQATT and CDR2 is SNEGSKA in the germline V gene (reference sequence). The CDR3 loop is CSVRTGMSYEQYF. CDR3 coding DNA: TGCAGTGTCAGGACAGGGATGTCCTACGAGCAGTACTTC.

Only a few counts were recorded for this clonotype. In DNA form, the CDR3 reads TGCAGTGCTAGAGATGGGGATGAAGCTTTCTTT. It is translated as CSARDGDEAFF. This chain uses TRBV20-1 with TRBJ1-1; D is ambiguous. The length of the CDR3 is 11 residues. Trimming took 0 bases from V and 7 from J, leaving 6 bases between them. In germline, CDR1 is DFQATT, CDR2 SNEGSKA (reference sequence).

V is TRBV27 and J is TRBJ2-1; 11 bases are shared with TRBD1. After removal of 2 bases from V and 6 bases from J, the junction contained 6 bases not matched to a gene. CDR1 is MNHEY and CDR2 is SMNVEV in the germline V gene (reference sequence). This CDR3 is 16 amino acids long. CDR3 DNA sequence: TGTGCCAGCAGTTTAGAAAGGGACAGGGGGATCAATGAGCAGTTCTTC. Translated: CASSLERDRGINEQFF.

The chain recombines TRBV12-3 or TRBV12-4 with TRBJ1-2, with a tentative D call TRBD1 (5 bases). V shed 6 bases and J shed 4 bases, with 12 bases lying between them. CDR3 length: 13 residues. The DNA for the CDR3 is TGTGCCAGCAGCCAGGGCCCAGGCTATGGCTACACCTTC. Translated: CASSQGPGYGYTF.

V and J are TRBV28 and TRBJ2-7; 10 bases fit TRBD1. The CDR3 has 15 amino acids. V lost 8 bases to trimming and J lost 4 bases; unmatched junction nucleotides: 11. Germline V gene sequence: CDR1 MDHEN, CDR2 SYDVKM. The CDR3 DNA reads as TGTGCCAGCGCCCCCCGGACAGGGGGTCATTACGAGCAGTACTTC. This codes for CASAPRTGGHYEQYF.

The sample holds one count of this clonotype. V gene TRBV2 combines with J gene TRBJ1-1; 8 bases agree with TRBD1. This CDR3 contains 15 residues. Germline V gene data show CDR1 as SNHLY and CDR2 as FYNNEI. Trimming cost V 7 bases and J 2 bases; bases outside gene matches: 9. CDR3 bases: TGTGCCAGCACCGGACAGGGAAGGGGTAACACTGAAGCTTTCTTT. This codes for CASTGQGRGNTEAFF.